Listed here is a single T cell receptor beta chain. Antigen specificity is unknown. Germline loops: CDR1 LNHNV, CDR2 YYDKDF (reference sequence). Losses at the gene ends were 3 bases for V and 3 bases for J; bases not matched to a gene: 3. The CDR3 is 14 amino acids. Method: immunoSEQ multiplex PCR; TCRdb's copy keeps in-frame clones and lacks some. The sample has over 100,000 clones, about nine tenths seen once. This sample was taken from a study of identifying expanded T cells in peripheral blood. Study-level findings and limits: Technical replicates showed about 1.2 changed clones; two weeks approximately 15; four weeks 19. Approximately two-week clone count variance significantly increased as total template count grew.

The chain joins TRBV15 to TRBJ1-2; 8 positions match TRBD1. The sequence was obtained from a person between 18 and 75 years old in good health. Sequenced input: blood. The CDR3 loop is CATSRTGVDYGYTF. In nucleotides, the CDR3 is TGTGCCACCAGCAGGACAGGGGTTGACTATGGCTACACCTTC.